One and the same sample provided the 32 T cell receptor beta chains below, sequenced in a study of identical twins. TCRdb re-called the 5' RACE reads through MiXCR, storing one row per CDR3 protein. The sample holds 500,000 to 650,000 distinct CDR3 sequences, about a fifth seen once. Separately, the same data were catalogued under a study of yellow fever vaccine responses in identical twins.

Input material: CD4+ T cells sorted from blood. The origin of the receptors is a young woman in good health.

A few counts support this clonotype. V gene TRBV3-1 combines with J gene TRBJ2-2; no clear D gene. This CDR3 region has 15 residues. Per the germline V gene, CDR1 is LGHDT and CDR2 is YNNKEL (reference sequence). Trimming left V 1 base short and J 6 bases short, with 12 bases between. DNA for the CDR3: TGTGCCAGCAGCCAAGGGCGGCCGACTTCCGGGGAGCTGTTTTTT. It is translated as CASSQGRPTSGELFF.

This clonotype showed up just a few times. The chain is built from TRBV5-1 and TRBJ2-7; the D is unclear. Looked up from germline, CDR1 is SGHRS and CDR2 is YFSETQ. The CDR3 spans 13 residues. Between the trimmed V and J ends, which lost 0 bases and 5 bases, there was a span of 9 bases. The chain's CDR3 is CASSLGRGDEQYF. The CDR3 nucleotides are TGCGCCAGCAGCTTGGGGCGTGGGGACGAGCAGTACTTC.

This clonotype was recorded many times. V gene TRBV5-1 combines with J gene TRBJ2-1; 13 bases are a match to TRBD2. The length of the CDR3 is 15 residues. V dropped 2 bases and J dropped 6; count of bases not matched to a gene: 2. Germline CDR1 reads SGHRS; CDR2 reads YFSETQ. CDR3 loop: CASSLLAGGPNEQFF. As DNA, the CDR3 is TGCGCCAGCAGCTTACTAGCGGGGGGGCCCAATGAGCAGTTCTTC.

The rearrangement links TRBV5-1 to TRBJ2-7, with a weak D call TRBD1 (6 bases). The CDR3 spans 14 residues. Trimming removed 4 bases at V and 1 base at J, with 12 bases between. CDR1 SGHRS and CDR2 YFSETQ come from the germline V gene. The CDR3 is CASSEDGTSYEQYV. The CDR3 region has the DNA TGCGCCAGCAGCGAGGACGGGACATCCTACGAGCAGTACGTC.

The chain joins TRBV3-1 to TRBJ2-3; D might be TRBD1 (6 bases). Germline values: CDR1 LGHDT, CDR2 YNNKEL (reference sequence). With 0 bases removed from V and 7 bases from J, the gap between germline ends came to 17 bases. The CDR3 covers 16 residues. The CDR3 sequence: CASSQEAGAARHTQYF. For the CDR3, the DNA is TGTGCCAGCAGCCAAGAAGCAGGGGCCGCGAGGCATACGCAGTATTTT.

Ten or more counts support this clonotype. The chain recombines TRBV5-6 with TRBJ1-1; possibly TRBD1 for D (5 bases). Trimming left V 0 bases short and J 2 bases short, with 11 bases between. The germline CDR1 and CDR2 sequences are SGHDT and YYEEEE. The CDR3 has 15 amino acids. CDR3 sequence: CASSLAGAPNTEAFF. The CDR3 nucleotides are TGTGCCAGCAGCTTGGCCGGGGCACCTAACACTGAAGCTTTCTTT.

The sample holds many counts of this clonotype. CDR3 sequence (DNA): TGCAGTGCCCCCATCCGTGAAAAACTGTTTTTT. Amino acid sequence: CSAPIREKLFF. The chain has TRBV20-1 and TRBJ1-4, with no clear D. The germline V gene has CDR1 DFQATT and CDR2 SNEGSKA (reference sequence). The germline V and J ends were trimmed by 6 bases and 7 bases, with 9 bases remaining between them. The CDR3 covers 11 residues.

The rearrangement joins TRBV6-1 to TRBJ2-7, with 12 positions matching TRBD1. The V gene's germline CDR1 is MNHNS and CDR2 SASEGT. This CDR3 comprises 14 residues. V lost 6 bases, J lost 5 bases, and 5 bases stayed unmatched. CDR3 sequence reads: CASRPGQGANEQYF. CDR3 sequence (DNA): TGTGCCAGCAGACCGGGACAGGGGGCAAACGAGCAGTACTTC.

The rearrangement links TRBV12-3 or TRBV12-4 to TRBJ2-7; 7 bases are a match to TRBD1. Trimming cost V 6 bases and J 2 bases; bases outside gene matches: 7. The CDR3 is 14 amino acids. This CDR3 reads CASSKTGPPYEQYF. The DNA for the CDR3 is TGTGCCAGCAGCAAGACAGGGCCACCCTACGAGCAGTACTTC.

This clonotype has more than one count but fewer than ten. V and J are TRBV4-2 and TRBJ2-2, with D perhaps TRBD2 (6 bases). This CDR3 region has 16 residues. V lost 1 base and J 1 base, leaving 10 bases between the germline ends. The germline V gene has CDR1 LGHNA and CDR2 YNFKEQ. The CDR3 loop is CASSQAVGGNTGELFF. CDR3 coding DNA: TGTGCCAGCAGCCAAGCAGTCGGGGGGAACACCGGGGAGCTGTTTTTT.

V and J are TRBV7-9 and TRBJ2-1, with D hard to call. The germline gives CDR1 SEHNR, CDR2 FQNEAQ (reference sequence). The germline V and J ends were trimmed by 0 bases and 10 bases, with 7 bases remaining between them. There are 12 residues in the CDR3. The CDR3 nucleotides are TGTGCCAGCAGCTTAGCGCGGCACGAGCAGTTCTTC. Amino acids: CASSLARHEQFF. Filled out from reference TRBV7-9 and TRBJ2-1, the complete variable domain reads DTGVSQNPRHKITKRGQNVTFRCDPISEHNRLYWYRQTLGQGPEFLTYFQNEAQLEKSRLLSDRFSAERPKGSFSTLEIQRTEQGDSAMYLCASSLARHEQFFGPGTRLTVL.

This clonotype has at least ten counts. This sequence joins TRBV12-3 or TRBV12-4 and TRBJ2-7; 9 bases match TRBD1. The CDR3 sequence is 14 residues long. V was clipped by 5 bases and J by 4 bases; unmatched bases: 6. CDR3 protein: CASSTTGGAYEQYF. The DNA for the CDR3 is TGTGCCAGCAGTACGACAGGGGGGGCGTACGAGCAGTACTTC.

This clonotype has a handful of counts. J is TRBJ2-1 and V is TRBV5-1, with TRBD1 matching 11 bases. The trim removed 4 bases at V and 4 bases at J, leaving 7 bases unmatched. The CDR3 runs to 16 residues. CDR1 and CDR2 (germline): SGHRS, YFSETQ. CDR3 sequence reads: CASSVDRGRVYNEQFF. In DNA, the CDR3 is TGCGCCAGCAGCGTGGACAGGGGGCGCGTTTACAATGAGCAGTTCTTC.

The chain recombines TRBV5-1 with TRBJ2-5; TRBD2 matches 7 bases. This CDR3 contains 15 residues. Germline CDR1 SGHRS, CDR2 YFSETQ. The trim removed 0 bases at V and 4 bases at J, leaving 6 bases unmatched. CDR3: CASSLEGGGRETQYF. CDR3 coding DNA: TGCGCCAGCAGCTTGGAGGGCGGGGGTCGAGAGACCCAGTACTTC.

This clonotype has just a few counts. The V gene is TRBV4-1, the J gene TRBJ2-3; no definite D call. The CDR3 covers 14 residues. Trimming removed 0 bases at V and 3 bases at J, with 7 bases between. The germline V gene has CDR1 MGHRA and CDR2 YSYEKL. The CDR3 spells CASSQENPTDTQYF. CDR3 coding DNA: TGCGCCAGCAGCCAAGAGAACCCGACAGATACGCAGTATTTT.

V usage is TRBV27 and J usage is TRBJ1-1, with TRBD1 identical over 11 bases. This CDR3 has 15 residues. Germline V gene sequence: CDR1 MNHEY, CDR2 SMNVEV (reference sequence). V lost 5 bases, J lost 7 bases, and 9 bases stayed unmatched. CDR3 sequence: CASSRPGQGANEAFF. CDR3 DNA: TGTGCCAGCAGTCGCCCTGGACAGGGGGCGAATGAAGCTTTCTTT.

CDR3 nucleotide sequence: TGCAGCGGAGGGGGGGAAAGTGAAAAACTGTTTTTT. Translating gives CSGGGESEKLFF. The rearrangement uses TRBV29-1 and TRBJ1-4; D perhaps matches TRBD1 (6 bases). Looked up from germline, CDR1 is SQVTM and CDR2 is ANQGSEA. Between the trimmed V and J ends, which lost 7 bases and 7 bases, there was a span of 13 bases. The CDR3 is 12 residues long.

This clonotype has ten or more counts. This sequence joins TRBV12-3 or TRBV12-4 and TRBJ2-2, with 7 positions matching TRBD1. This CDR3 is 15 amino acids long. The trim removed 3 bases at V and 3 bases at J, leaving 4 bases unmatched. For the CDR3, the DNA is TGTGCCAGCAGTTTTTGGACAGGACACACCGGGGAGCTGTTTTTT. Translation gives CASSFWTGHTGELFF.

This chain connects TRBV11-1 to TRBJ2-1; 11 nucleotides align to TRBD1. The CDR3 extends over 19 amino acids. Germline V gives CDR1 SGHAT, CDR2 FQDESV (reference sequence). The V segment lost 8 bases and the J segment 5 bases; nucleotides outside the gene matches: 20. CDR3 DNA: TGTGCCAGCCCTCCGGCGGGGACAGGGGGTTCCGGGGGCAACAATGAGCAGTTCTTC. Encoded protein: CASPPAGTGGSGGNNEQFF.

CDR3 protein: CASRIGTSGRAVYEQYF. DNA of the CDR3: TGTGCCAGCAGGATCGGGACTAGCGGGAGGGCGGTCTACGAGCAGTACTTC. The rearrangement uses TRBV27 and TRBJ2-7; TRBD2 agrees at 16 bases. CDR3 length: 17 residues. Germline CDR1 MNHEY, CDR2 SMNVEV (reference sequence). V lost 6 bases, J lost 3 bases, and 8 bases stayed unmatched.

A few counts support this clonotype. V usage is TRBV4-1 and J usage is TRBJ2-3; 7 nucleotides agree with TRBD1. Germline V gene lookup returns CDR1 MGHRA and CDR2 YSYEKL. The junction had 11 bases not matched to a gene; V was cut back by 0 bases and J by 2 bases. The CDR3 contains 18 residues. CDR3 sequence (DNA): TGCGCCAGCAGCCAAGAAAGTGGGACAGCCTACACCACAGATACGCAGTATTTT. Its protein is CASSQESGTAYTTDTQYF.

The chain has TRBV2 and TRBJ2-2; D is unresolved. V lost 3 bases to trimming and J lost 4 bases, with 6 bases between them. The CDR3 is 13 amino acids. CDR1 and CDR2 (germline): SNHLY, FYNNEI. The CDR3 region has the DNA TGTGCCAGCAGTGAGAGTCCCACCGGGGAGCTGTTTTTT. Translating gives CASSESPTGELFF.

Ten or more counts support this clonotype. CDR3 nucleotides: TGCAGCGTTGCCCTGGGGACAGGGGCGAATGAGCAGTTCTTC. Amino acids: CSVALGTGANEQFF. The rearrangement uses TRBV29-1 and TRBJ2-1, with 10 bases lining up with TRBD1. CDR1 and CDR2 (germline): SQVTM, ANQGSEA. The CDR3 runs 14 residues. Trimming removed 4 bases from V and 7 bases from J; junction bases left unmatched: 7.

The gene calls are TRBV6-1 and TRBJ1-3, with 9 bases aligning to TRBD1. CDR1 MNHNS and CDR2 SASEGT come from the germline V gene. This CDR3 spans 18 amino acids. V dropped 6 bases and J dropped 4; count of bases not matched to a gene: 16. CDR3 DNA: TGTGCCAGCAGCTCAGCACCTATTGCCGGGACAGGGGGAAACACCATATATTTT. This encodes CASSSAPIAGTGGNTIYF.

This clonotype was detected only a few times. The chain couples TRBV2 to TRBJ2-3; D is ambiguous. The CDR3 is 13 residues long. Germline CDR1 SNHLY, CDR2 FYNNEI. V was trimmed by 3 bases and J by 0 bases, leaving 4 bases between them. CDR3 sequence (DNA): TGTGCCAGCAGTGAGAGAAGCACAGATACGCAGTATTTT. This sequence encodes CASSERSTDTQYF.

In this sample, this clonotype turned up a few times. CDR3 DNA sequence: TGTGCCAGCAGTTTTCATCGGGGGGCCTCGGATACGCAGTATTTT. Protein: CASSFHRGASDTQYF. The chain joins TRBV12-3 or TRBV12-4 to TRBJ2-3; D may be TRBD2 (7 bases). The CDR3 runs to 15 residues. The germline V and J ends were trimmed by 3 bases and 6 bases, with 16 bases remaining between them.

This clonotype is a singleton in its sample. The CDR3 reads CASSLSVGDKSYEQYV. CDR3 DNA: TGTGCCAGCAGCTTGAGTGTCGGGGACAAGTCCTACGAGCAGTACGTC. J is TRBJ2-7 and V is TRBV5-6, with D possibly TRBD1 on 6 matching bases. The CDR3 contains 16 residues. V was cut by 1 base and J by 1 base, with 15 bases left in between. CDR1 is SGHDT and CDR2 is YYEEEE in the germline V gene.

This chain joins TRBV5-1 and TRBJ2-1, with 7 bases matching TRBD2. V trimming: 4 bases; J trimming: 8 bases; junction bases outside the gene matches: 12. Germline V gene sequence: CDR1 SGHRS, CDR2 YFSETQ. This CDR3 region has 15 residues. In DNA form, the CDR3 reads TGCGCCAGCAGCCCCAGGGCTAGCGGTGGAGATGAGCAGTTCTTC. Protein product: CASSPRASGGDEQFF.

The V and J genes are TRBV2 and TRBJ2-2, with 7 bases aligning to TRBD2. The V gene's germline CDR1 is SNHLY and CDR2 FYNNEI. V was clipped by 1 base and J by 4 bases; unmatched bases: 3. This CDR3 region has 15 residues. The CDR3 loop is CASSEDGLVTGELFF. Here the CDR3 DNA reads TGTGCCAGCAGTGAAGACGGACTAGTCACCGGGGAGCTGTTTTTT.

The rearrangement uses TRBV5-1 and TRBJ2-5; no reliable D call. There are 14 residues in the CDR3. Trimming removed 4 bases at V and 0 bases at J, with 10 bases between. Germline V gene sequence: CDR1 SGHRS, CDR2 YFSETQ. This chain's CDR3 is CASSQPGNQETQYF. CDR3 bases: TGCGCCAGCAGCCAACCAGGCAACCAAGAGACCCAGTACTTC.

This sequence joins TRBV20-1 and TRBJ2-7; TRBD2 matches at 11 bases. Germline trimming cut 4 bases from V and 3 bases from J; bases unmatched to any gene: 5. The CDR3 has 14 amino acids. In germline, CDR1 is DFQATT, CDR2 SNEGSKA (reference sequence). The CDR3: CSATGTSGHYEQYF. The DNA for the CDR3 is TGCAGTGCTACCGGGACTAGCGGTCACTACGAGCAGTACTTC.

The chain joins TRBV5-1 to TRBJ1-1; D remains unclear. V dropped 4 bases and J dropped 1 base, with 14 bases sitting between them. The V gene's germline CDR1 is SGHRS and CDR2 YFSETQ. The CDR3 has 15 residues. The CDR3 nucleotides are TGCGCCAGCAGCCGACTGGACGGAAGGAACACTGAAGCTTTCTTT. This codes for CASSRLDGRNTEAFF.